A single sample gave rise to the 9 T cell receptor beta chains below, sequenced in a study of T cell changes during pregnancy in multiple sclerosis. The table came from immunoSEQ multiplex PCR; TCRdb's copy has only in-frame clones and leaves some out. The sample lists fewer than 45,000 clones; around 93% were seen once. Here the sequenced sample was CD4+ T cells from peripheral blood mononuclear cells, taken in the third trimester of pregnancy. The receptors were sampled from a female donor in good health, enrolled as a control in a pregnancy study.

This sequence joins TRBV7-9 and TRBJ2-2; tentatively, D is TRBD2 (5 bases). CDR3 size: 18 residues. The germline CDR1 and CDR2 sequences are SEHNR and FQNEAQ (reference sequence). V shed 5 bases and J shed 3 bases, with 22 bases lying between them. In DNA form, the CDR3 reads TGTGCCAGCAGCAAAGCCCCTCAGAGCGGTCACTACACCGGGGAGCTGTTTTTT. Translated: CASSKAPQSGHYTGELFF.

The rearrangement uses TRBV7-8 and TRBJ2-5; no clear D. The DNA end lines up better with TRBJ2-7; the J call may be wrong. This CDR3 has 15 amino acids. CDR1 and CDR2 (germline): SGHVS, FQNEAQ. CDR3 sequence reads: CASSLGISLENEQYF. The CDR3 coding sequence is TGTGCCAGCAGCTTAGGGATAAGTTTGGAGAACGAGCAGTACTTC.

J is TRBJ2-7 and V is TRBV29-1; 7 nucleotides agree with TRBD1. The CDR3 length is 15 residues. Germline CDR1 is SQVTM and CDR2 is ANQGSEA. V was clipped by 0 bases and J by 2 bases; unmatched bases: 7. CDR3 amino acids: CSVEDGTGQTYEQYF. In DNA, the CDR3 is TGCAGCGTTGAAGATGGGACGGGACAGACCTACGAGCAGTACTTC.

This chain links TRBV2 with TRBJ1-2; no definite D call. V lost 4 bases and J 7 bases, leaving 10 bases between the germline ends. The CDR3 covers 12 residues. Germline CDR1 SNHLY, CDR2 FYNNEI. The CDR3 DNA reads as TGTGCCAGCAGTGGCCAGGCGGGTGGCTACACCTTC. This gives the protein CASSGQAGGYTF.

The chain recombines TRBV7-2 with TRBJ1-2; 7 bases match TRBD1. CDR3 length: 15 residues. The ends lost 5 bases at V and 5 bases at J; junction bases unmatched: 11. The germline gives CDR1 SGHTA, CDR2 FQGNSA. The CDR3 spells CASSPRDSLGYGYTF. DNA for the CDR3: TGTGCCAGCAGCCCCAGGGACAGCCTGGGGTATGGCTACACCTTC. Together with reference TRBV7-2 and TRBJ1-2, the CDR3 gives the full variable domain: GAGVSQSPSNKVTEKGKDVELRCDPISGHTALYWYRQSLGQGLEFLIYFQGNSAPDKSGLPSDRFSAERTGGSVSTLTIQRTQQEDSAVYLCASSPRDSLGYGYTFGSGTRLTVV.

This rearrangement joins TRBV4-3 to TRBJ2-6; tentative D call: TRBD1 (5 bases). In germline, CDR1 is LGHNA, CDR2 YSLEER. The length of the CDR3 is 16 residues. V lost 1 base to trimming and J lost 4 bases, with 11 bases between them. The CDR3 sequence is CASSQGEGAGANVLTF. Written as DNA, the CDR3 is TGCGCCAGCAGCCAAGGGGAAGGGGCCGGGGCCAACGTCCTGACTTTC.

As DNA, the CDR3 is TGTGCCAGCTCACCGTCGGGGGTTGGTTTATACACTGGAAACACCATATATTTT. Protein product: CASSPSGVGLYTGNTIYF. The chain uses TRBV18 and TRBJ1-3, with a tentative D call TRBD1 (5 bases). This CDR3 is 18 amino acids long. Trimming shortened V by 3 bases and J by 2 bases, and 20 bases separated the two germline ends. Per the germline V gene, CDR1 is KGHSH and CDR2 is LQKENI.

CDR3 bases: TGTGCCAGCAGCTCACACAGGGTGGAAGGCACCGGGGAGCTGTTTTTT. Residues: CASSSHRVEGTGELFF. The rearrangement uses TRBV7-2 and TRBJ2-2, with D possibly matching TRBD1 (6 bases). V dropped 4 bases and J dropped 4 bases, with 16 bases sitting between them. CDR1 is SGHTA, CDR2 FQGNSA, per germline. This CDR3 spans 16 amino acids.

This clone has just one count. V is TRBV27 and J is TRBJ2-7; a weak D match, TRBD2 (6 bases). The CDR3 has 14 amino acids. CDR1 and CDR2 (germline): MNHEY, SMNVEV (reference sequence). V was shortened by 7 bases and J by 4 bases, with 17 bases between the two germline ends. The CDR3 protein is CASTKAGSFYEQYF. The CDR3, as DNA: TGTGCCAGCACCAAAGCGGGTTCGTTTTACGAGCAGTACTTC.